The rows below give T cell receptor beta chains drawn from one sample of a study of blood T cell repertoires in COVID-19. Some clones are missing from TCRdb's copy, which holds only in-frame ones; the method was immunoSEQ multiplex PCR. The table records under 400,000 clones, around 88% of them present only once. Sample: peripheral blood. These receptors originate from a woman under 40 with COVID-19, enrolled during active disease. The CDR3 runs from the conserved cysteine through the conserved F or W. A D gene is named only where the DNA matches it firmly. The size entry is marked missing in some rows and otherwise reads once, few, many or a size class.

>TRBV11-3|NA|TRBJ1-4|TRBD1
TGTGCCAGCAGTTCCGGGACAGGGATCGAAAAACTGTTTTTT
CASSSGTGIEKLFF
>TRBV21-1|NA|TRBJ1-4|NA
TGTGCCAGCAGCAAAGGAGGACAAGCAACTAATGAAAAACTGTTTTTT
CASSKGGQATNEKLFF
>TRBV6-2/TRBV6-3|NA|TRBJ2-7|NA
TGTGCCAGCAGTGACACTTACGAGCAGTACTTC
CASSDTYEQYF
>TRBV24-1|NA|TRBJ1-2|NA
TGTGCCACCAGTGATTTTGGAGGGGATGGCTACACCTTC
CATSDFGGDGYTF
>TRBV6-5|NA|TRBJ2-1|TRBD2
TGTGCCAGCGGCCGGGGGGGCTATGGAAATGAGCAGTTCTTC
CASGRGGYGNEQFF
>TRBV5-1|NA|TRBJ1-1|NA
TGCGCCAGCAGCTTGGGGCAGGGCGCTGGAACTGAAGCTTTCTTT
CASSLGQGAGTEAFF
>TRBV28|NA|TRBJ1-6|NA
TGTGCCAGCGGATCCGGCCCGAACAGCTACCTTTTT
CASGSGPNSYLF
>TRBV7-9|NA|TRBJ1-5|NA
TGTGCCAGCAGCTTAGAGGGACTCAATCAGCCCCAGCATTTT
CASSLEGLNQPQHF
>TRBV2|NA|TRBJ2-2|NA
TGTGCCAGCAGTGGCATACCGGGGACTCCCCCGCCCGGGGAGCTGTTTTTT
CASSGIPGTPPPGELFF
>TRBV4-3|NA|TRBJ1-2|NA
TGCGCCAGCAGCCAAGACAGGGGAAGTGGCTACACCTTC
CASSQDRGSGYTF
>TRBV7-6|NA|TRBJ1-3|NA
TGTGCCAGCAGCTCCCGCGCGGGGACCGGAAACACCATATATTTT
CASSSRAGTGNTIYF
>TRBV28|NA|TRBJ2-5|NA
TGTGCCAGCAGCGAGACAGAAGAGACCCAGTACTTC
CASSETEETQYF
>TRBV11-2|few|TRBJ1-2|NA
TGTGCCAGCAGCTTCACTACTCTTAATGGCTACACCTTC
CASSFTTLNGYTF
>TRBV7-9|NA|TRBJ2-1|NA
TGTGCCAGCAGCTTAGAATCAGGGTCGCTTGAGCAGTTCTTC
CASSLESGSLEQFF
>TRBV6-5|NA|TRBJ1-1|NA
TGTGCCAGCAGCCTCGCCCCTGTTCGGTGGTCTGAAGCTTTCTTT
CASSLAPVRWSEAFF
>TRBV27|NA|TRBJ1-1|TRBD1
TGTGCCAGCAGTCGTAGGACAGGGAGAATCGCTGAAGCTTTCTTT
CASSRRTGRIAEAFF
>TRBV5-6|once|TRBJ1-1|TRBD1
TGTGCCAGCAGCCAGGGGGGTTGGTCTGAAGCTTTCTTT
CASSQGGWSEAFF
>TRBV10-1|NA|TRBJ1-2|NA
TGCGCCAGCAGTGTAGAACCAAGCTATGGCTACACCTTC
CASSVEPSYGYTF
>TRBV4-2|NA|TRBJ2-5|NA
TGTGCCAGCAGCCAAGATCACCGAGGGGAGACCCAGTACTTC
CASSQDHRGETQYF
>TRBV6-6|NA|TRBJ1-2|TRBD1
TGTGCCAGCAGTCTAACCACCGGGGACAGGGGGCAGAGTGGCTACACCTTC
CASSLTTGDRGQSGYTF
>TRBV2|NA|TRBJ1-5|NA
TGTGCCAGCAGTGTGGACAGTAATCAGCCCCAGCATTTT
CASSVDSNQPQHF
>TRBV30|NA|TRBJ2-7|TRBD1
TGTGCCGGCTATCTGGGACAGCCTTCCTACGAGCAGTACTTC
CAGYLGQPSYEQYF
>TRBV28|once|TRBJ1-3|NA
TGTGCCAGCAGTCCACAGGGTGTGAGCGGAAACACCATATATTTT
CASSPQGVSGNTIYF
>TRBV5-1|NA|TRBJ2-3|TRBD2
TGCGCCAGCAGCTCTAGCGGGGGGGCAGATACGCAGTATTTT
CASSSSGGADTQYF
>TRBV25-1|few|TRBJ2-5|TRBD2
TGTGCCAGCAGCCCTAGCGGGGGGGCGTATGAGACCCAGTACTTC
CASSPSGGAYETQYF